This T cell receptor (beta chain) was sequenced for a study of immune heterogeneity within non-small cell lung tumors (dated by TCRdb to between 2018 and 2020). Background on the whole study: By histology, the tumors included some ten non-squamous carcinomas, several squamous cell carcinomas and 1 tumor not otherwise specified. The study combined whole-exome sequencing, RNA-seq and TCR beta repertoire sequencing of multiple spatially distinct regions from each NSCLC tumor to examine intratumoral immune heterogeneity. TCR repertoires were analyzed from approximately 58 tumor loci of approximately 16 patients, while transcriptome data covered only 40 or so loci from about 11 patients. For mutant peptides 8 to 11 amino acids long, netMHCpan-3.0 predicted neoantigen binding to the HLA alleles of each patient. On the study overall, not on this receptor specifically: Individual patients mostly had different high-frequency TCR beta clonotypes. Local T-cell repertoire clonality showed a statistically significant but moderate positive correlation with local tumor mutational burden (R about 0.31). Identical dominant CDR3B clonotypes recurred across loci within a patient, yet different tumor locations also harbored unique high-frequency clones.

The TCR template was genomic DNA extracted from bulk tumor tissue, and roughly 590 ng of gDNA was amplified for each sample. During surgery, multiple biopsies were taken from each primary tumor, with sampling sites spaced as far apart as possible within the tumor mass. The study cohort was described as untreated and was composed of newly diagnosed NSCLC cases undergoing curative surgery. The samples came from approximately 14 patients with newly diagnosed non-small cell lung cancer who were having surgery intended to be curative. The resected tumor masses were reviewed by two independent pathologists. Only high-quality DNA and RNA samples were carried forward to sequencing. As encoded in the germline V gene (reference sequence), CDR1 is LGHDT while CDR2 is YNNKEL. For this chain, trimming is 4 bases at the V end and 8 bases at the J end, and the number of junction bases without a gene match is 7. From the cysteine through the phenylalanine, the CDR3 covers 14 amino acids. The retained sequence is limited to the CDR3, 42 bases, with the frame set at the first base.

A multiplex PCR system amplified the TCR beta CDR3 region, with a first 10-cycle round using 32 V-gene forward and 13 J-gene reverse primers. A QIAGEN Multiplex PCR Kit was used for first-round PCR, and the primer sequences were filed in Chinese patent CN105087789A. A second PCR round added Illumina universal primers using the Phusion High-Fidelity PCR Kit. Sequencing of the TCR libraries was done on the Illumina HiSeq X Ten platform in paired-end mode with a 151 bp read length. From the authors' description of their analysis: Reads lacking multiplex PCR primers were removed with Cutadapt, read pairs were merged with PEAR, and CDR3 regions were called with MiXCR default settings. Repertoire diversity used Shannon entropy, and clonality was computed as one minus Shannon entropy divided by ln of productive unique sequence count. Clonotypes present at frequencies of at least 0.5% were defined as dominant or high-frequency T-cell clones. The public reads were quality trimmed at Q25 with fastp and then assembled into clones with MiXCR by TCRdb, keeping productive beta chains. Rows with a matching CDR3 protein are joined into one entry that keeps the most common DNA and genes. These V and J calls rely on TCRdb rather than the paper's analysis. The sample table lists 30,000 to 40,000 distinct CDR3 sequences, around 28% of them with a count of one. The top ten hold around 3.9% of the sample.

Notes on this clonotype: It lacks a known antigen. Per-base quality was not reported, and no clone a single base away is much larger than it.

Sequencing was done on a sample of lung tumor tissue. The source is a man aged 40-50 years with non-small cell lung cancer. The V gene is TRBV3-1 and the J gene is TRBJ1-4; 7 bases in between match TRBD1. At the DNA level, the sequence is TGTGCCAGCAGCCGGCGACAGGGCGGCGAAAAACTGTTTTTT. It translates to CASSRRQGGEKLFF.